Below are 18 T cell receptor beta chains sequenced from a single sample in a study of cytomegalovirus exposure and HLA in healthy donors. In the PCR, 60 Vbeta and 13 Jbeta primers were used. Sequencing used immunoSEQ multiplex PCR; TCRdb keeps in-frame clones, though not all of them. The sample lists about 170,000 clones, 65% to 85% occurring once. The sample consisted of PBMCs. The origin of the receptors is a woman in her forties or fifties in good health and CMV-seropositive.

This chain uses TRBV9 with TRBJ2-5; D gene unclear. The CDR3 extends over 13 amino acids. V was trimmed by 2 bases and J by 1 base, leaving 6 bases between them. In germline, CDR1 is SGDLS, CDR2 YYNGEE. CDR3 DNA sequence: TGTGCCAGCAGCGTGGCAAGCCAAGAGACCCAGTACTTC. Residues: CASSVASQETQYF.

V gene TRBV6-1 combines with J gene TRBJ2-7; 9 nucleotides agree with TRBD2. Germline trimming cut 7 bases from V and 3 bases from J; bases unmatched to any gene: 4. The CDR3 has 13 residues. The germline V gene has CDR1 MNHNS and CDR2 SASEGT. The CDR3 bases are TGTGCCAGCAACCCGACTAGCGGCTACGAGCAGTACTTC. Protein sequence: CASNPTSGYEQYF.

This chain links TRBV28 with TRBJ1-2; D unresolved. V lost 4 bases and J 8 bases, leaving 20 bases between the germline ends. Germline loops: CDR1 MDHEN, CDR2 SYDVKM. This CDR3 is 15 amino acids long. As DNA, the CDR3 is TGTGCCAGCAGTTCCGGGCCCCGCCCGGGGTGGGGCTACACCTTC. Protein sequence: CASSSGPRPGWGYTF.

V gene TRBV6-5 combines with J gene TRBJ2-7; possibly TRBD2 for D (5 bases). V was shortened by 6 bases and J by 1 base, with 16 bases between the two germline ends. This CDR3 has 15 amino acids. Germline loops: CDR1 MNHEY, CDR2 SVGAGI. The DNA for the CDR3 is TGTGCCAGCAGCGCCGGAGGACCGCCATCCTACGAGCAGTACTTC. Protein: CASSAGGPPSYEQYF.

CDR3 loop: CASSLADRVAWEPQHF. The CDR3 nucleotides are TGTGCCAGCAGCTTAGCGGACAGGGTCGCTTGGGAACCCCAGCATTTT. V gene TRBV7-2 combines with J gene TRBJ1-5, with 8 bases aligning to TRBD1. CDR3 length: 16 amino acids. V trimming: 0 bases; J trimming: 10 bases; junction bases outside the gene matches: 11. Germline lookup yields CDR1 SGHTA and CDR2 FQGNSA. Drawing the rest from reference TRBV7-2 and TRBJ1-5, the complete variable domain is GAGVSQSPSNKVTEKGKDVELRCDPISGHTALYWYRQSLGQGLEFLIYFQGNSAPDKSGLPSDRFSAERTGGSVSTLTIQRTQQEDSAVYLCASSLADRVAWEPQHFGDGTRLSIL.

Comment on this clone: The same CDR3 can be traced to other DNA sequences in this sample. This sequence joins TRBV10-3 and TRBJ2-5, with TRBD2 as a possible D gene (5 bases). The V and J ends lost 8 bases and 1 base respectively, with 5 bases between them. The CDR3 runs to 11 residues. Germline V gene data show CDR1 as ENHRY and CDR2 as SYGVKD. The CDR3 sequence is CAIRGQETQYF. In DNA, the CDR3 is TGTGCCATCCGGGGCCAAGAGACCCAGTACTTC.

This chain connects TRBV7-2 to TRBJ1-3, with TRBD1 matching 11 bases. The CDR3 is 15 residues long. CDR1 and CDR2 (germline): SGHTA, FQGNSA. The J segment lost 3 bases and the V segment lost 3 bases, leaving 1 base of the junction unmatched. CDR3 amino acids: CASSFGTGGGNTIYF. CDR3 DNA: TGTGCCAGCAGCTTCGGGACAGGGGGTGGAAACACCATATATTTT.

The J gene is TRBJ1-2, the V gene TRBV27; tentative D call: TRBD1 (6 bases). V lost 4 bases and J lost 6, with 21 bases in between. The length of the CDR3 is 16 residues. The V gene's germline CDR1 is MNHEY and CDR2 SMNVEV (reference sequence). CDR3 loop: CASSSPYRAGKNGYTF. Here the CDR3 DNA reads TGTGCCAGCAGTTCGCCCTACAGGGCAGGGAAAAATGGCTACACCTTC.

The CDR3 nucleotides are TGTGCCAGCAGTTTCCGTCAGGGGCCAACGATTAACACTGAAGCTTTCTTT. It is translated as CASSFRQGPTINTEAFF. The chain combines TRBV27 with TRBJ1-1; TRBD1 is a possible D gene (6 bases). Germline V CDR1 and CDR2: MNHEY, SMNVEV (reference sequence). V shed 3 bases and J shed 2 bases, with 19 bases lying between them. This CDR3 contains 17 residues.

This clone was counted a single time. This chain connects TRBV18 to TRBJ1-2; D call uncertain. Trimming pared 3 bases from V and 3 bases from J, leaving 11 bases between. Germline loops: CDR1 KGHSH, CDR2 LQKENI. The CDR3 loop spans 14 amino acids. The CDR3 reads CASSPSTAYYGYTF. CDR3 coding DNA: TGTGCCAGCTCACCGTCAACAGCCTACTATGGCTACACCTTC.

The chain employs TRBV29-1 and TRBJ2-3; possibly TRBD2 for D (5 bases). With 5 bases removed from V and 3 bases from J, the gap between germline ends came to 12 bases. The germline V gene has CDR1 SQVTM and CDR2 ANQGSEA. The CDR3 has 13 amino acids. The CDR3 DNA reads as TGCAGCGTTCAGGTAACGGGGACAGATACGCAGTATTTT. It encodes CSVQVTGTDTQYF.

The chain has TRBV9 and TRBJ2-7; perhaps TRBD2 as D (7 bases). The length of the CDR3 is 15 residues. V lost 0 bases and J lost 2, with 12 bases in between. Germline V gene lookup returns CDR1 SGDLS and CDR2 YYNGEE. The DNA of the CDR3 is TGTGCCAGCAGCGTAGTCGGGGGGCCTACCTACGAGCAGTACTTC. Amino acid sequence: CASSVVGGPTYEQYF.

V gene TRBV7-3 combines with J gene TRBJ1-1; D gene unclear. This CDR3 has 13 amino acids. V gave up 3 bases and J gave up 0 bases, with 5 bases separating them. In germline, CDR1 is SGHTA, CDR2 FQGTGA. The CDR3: CASSFSLNTEAFF. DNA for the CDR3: TGTGCCAGCAGCTTCTCTTTGAACACTGAAGCTTTCTTT.

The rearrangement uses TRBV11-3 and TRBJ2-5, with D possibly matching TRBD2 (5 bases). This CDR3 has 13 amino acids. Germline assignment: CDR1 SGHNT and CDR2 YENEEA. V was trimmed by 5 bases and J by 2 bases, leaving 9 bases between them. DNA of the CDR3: TGTGCCAGCAGCGCCACTAGACAAGAGACCCAGTACTTC. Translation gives CASSATRQETQYF.

Here the CDR3 reads CASSLASDETQYF. The CDR3 DNA sequence: TGCGCCAGCAGCTTGGCTAGCGACGAGACCCAGTACTTC. This chain links TRBV5-1 with TRBJ2-5; tentatively, D is TRBD2 (6 bases). This CDR3 has 13 amino acids. V was shortened by 0 bases and J by 5 bases, with 8 bases between the two germline ends. Looked up from germline, CDR1 is SGHRS and CDR2 is YFSETQ.

CDR3 in amino acids: CAGGASIQETQYF. CDR3 nucleotides: TGTGCCGGGGGGGCCTCAATCCAAGAGACCCAGTACTTC. V gene TRBV9 combines with J gene TRBJ2-5; D perhaps matches TRBD2 (7 bases). Germline loops: CDR1 SGDLS, CDR2 YYNGEE. The CDR3 is 13 amino acids. The V and J ends lost 10 bases and 1 base respectively, with 14 bases between them.

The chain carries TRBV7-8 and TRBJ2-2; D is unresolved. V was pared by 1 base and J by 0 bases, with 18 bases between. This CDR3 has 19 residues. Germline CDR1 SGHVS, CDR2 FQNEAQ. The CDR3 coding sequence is TGTGCCAGCAGCTTAGTATTACATAGCCCCCGTACGAACACCGGGGAGCTGTTTTTT. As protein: CASSLVLHSPRTNTGELFF.

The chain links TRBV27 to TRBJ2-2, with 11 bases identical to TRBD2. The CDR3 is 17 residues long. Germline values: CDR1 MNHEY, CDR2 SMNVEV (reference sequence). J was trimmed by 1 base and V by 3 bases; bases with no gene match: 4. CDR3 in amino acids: CASSFSGTSGNTGELFF. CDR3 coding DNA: TGTGCCAGCAGTTTCTCAGGGACTAGCGGGAACACCGGGGAGCTGTTTTTT.